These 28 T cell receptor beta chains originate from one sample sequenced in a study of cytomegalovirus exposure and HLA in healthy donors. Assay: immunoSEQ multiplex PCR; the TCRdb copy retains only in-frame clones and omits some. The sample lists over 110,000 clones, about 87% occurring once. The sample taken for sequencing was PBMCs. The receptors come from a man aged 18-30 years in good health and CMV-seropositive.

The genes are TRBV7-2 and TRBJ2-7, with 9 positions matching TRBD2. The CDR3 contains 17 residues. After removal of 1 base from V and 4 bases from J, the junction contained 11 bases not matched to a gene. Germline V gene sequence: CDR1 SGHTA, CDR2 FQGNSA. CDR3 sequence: CASSLVRRGGLFYEQYF. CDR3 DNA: TGTGCCAGCAGCTTAGTTAGGCGGGGGGGCCTCTTTTACGAGCAGTACTTC. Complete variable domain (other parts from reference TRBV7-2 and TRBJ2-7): GAGVSQSPSNKVTEKGKDVELRCDPISGHTALYWYRQSLGQGLEFLIYFQGNSAPDKSGLPSDRFSAERTGGSVSTLTIQRTQQEDSAVYLCASSLVRRGGLFYEQYFGPGTRLTVT.

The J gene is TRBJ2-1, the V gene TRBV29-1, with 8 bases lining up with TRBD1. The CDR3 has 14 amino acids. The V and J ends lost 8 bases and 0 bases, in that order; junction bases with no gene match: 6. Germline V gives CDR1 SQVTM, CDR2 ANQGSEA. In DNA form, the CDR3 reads TGCAGCCACGACAGGGGCACCTCCTACAATGAGCAGTTCTTC. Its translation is CSHDRGTSYNEQFF.

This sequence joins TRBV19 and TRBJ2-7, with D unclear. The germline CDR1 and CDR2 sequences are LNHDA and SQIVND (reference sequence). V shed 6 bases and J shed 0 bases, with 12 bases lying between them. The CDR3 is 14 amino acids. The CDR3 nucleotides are TGTGCCAGTAGAAAATACGGTAGCTCCTACGAGCAGTACTTC. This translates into CASRKYGSSYEQYF.

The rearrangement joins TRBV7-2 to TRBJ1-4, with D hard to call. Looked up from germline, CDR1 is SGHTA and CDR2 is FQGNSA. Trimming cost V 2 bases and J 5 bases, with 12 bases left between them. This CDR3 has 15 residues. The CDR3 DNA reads TGTGCCAGCAGCTTATGGCCAGTCCAGAATGAAAAACTGTTTTTT. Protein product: CASSLWPVQNEKLFF.

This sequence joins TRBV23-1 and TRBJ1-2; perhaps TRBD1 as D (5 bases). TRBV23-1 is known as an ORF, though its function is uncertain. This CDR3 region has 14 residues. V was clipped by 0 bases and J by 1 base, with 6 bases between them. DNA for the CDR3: TGCGCCAGCAGTCAATCAGGGGTTAACTATGGCTACACCTTC. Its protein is CASSQSGVNYGYTF.

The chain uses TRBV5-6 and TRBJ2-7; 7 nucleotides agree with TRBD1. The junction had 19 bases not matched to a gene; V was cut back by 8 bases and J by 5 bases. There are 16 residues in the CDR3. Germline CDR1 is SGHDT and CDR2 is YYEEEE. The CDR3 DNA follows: TGTGCCAGTAAACTTAGGGGACACTCGACAGGGCACGAGCAGTACTTC. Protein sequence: CASKLRGHSTGHEQYF.

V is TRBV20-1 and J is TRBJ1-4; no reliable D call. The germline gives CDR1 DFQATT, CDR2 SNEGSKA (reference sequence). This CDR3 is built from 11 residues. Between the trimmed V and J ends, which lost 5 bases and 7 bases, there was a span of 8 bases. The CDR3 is CSAQTGEKLFF. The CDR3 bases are TGCAGTGCTCAAACGGGTGAAAAACTGTTTTTT.

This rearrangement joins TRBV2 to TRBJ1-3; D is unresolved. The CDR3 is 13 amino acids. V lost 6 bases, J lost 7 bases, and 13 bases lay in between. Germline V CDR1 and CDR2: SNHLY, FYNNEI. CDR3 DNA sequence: TGTGCCAGCAGGCCCGGGGTTCGGAACACCATATATTTT. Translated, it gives CASRPGVRNTIYF.

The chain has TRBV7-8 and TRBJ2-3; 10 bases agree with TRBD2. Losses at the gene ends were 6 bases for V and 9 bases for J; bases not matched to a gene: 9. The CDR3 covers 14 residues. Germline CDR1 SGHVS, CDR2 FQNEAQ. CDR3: CASSSTSGAVTQYF. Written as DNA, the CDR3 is TGTGCCAGCAGTTCCACTAGCGGGGCAGTAACGCAGTATTTT.

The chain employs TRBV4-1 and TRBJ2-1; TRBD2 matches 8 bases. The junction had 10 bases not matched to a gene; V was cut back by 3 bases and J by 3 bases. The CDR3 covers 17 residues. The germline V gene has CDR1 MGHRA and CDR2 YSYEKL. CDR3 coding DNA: TGCGCCAGCAGCCATTCTGGTAGCGGGAAGGGCTACAATGAGCAGTTCTTC. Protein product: CASSHSGSGKGYNEQFF.

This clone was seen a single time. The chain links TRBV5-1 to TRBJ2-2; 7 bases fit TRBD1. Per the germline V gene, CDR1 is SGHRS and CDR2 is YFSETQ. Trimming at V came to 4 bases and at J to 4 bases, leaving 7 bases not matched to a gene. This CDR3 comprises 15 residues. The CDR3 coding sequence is TGCGCCAGCAGCCTACAGGGGTTTGGCACCGGGGAGCTGTTTTTT. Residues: CASSLQGFGTGELFF. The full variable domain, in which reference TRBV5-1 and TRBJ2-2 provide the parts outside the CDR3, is KAGVTQTPRYLIKTRGQQVTLSCSPISGHRSVSWYQQTPGQGLQFLFEYFSETQRNKGNFPGRFSGRQFSNSRSEMNVSTLELGDSALYLCASSLQGFGTGELFFGEGSRLTVL.

The CDR3 nucleotides read TGCGCCAGCAGCTTGAAGGGAACAGGGGGTGGTGGCTACACCTTC. Protein sequence: CASSLKGTGGGGYTF. The chain uses TRBV5-1 and TRBJ1-2; 8 positions match TRBD1. This CDR3 is built from 15 residues. Per germline, CDR1 SGHRS and CDR2 YFSETQ. The J segment lost 7 bases and the V segment lost 1 base, leaving 9 bases of the junction unmatched.

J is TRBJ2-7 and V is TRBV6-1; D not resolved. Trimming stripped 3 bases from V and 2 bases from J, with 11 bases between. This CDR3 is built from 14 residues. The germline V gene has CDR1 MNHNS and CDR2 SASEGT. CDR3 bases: TGTGCCAGCAGTGATCTCAATCCTACCTACGAGCAGTACTTC. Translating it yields CASSDLNPTYEQYF.

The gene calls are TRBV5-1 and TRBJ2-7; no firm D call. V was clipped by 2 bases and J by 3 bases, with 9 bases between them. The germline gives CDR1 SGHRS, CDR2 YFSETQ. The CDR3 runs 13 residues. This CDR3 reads CASSFPGIYEQYF. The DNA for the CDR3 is TGCGCCAGCAGCTTTCCGGGTATCTACGAGCAGTACTTC.

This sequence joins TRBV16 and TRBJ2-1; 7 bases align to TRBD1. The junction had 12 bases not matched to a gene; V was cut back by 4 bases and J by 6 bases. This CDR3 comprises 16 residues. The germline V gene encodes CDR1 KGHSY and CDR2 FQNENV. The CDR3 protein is CASSPQTGQGVNEQFF. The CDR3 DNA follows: TGTGCCAGCAGCCCTCAGACCGGCCAGGGGGTCAATGAGCAGTTCTTC.

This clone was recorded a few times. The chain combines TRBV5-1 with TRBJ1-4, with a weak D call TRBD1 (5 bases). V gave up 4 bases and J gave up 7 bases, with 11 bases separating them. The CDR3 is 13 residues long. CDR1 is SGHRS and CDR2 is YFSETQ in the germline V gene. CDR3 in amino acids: CASSPDIGEKLFF. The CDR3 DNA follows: TGCGCCAGCAGCCCGGACATCGGTGAAAAACTGTTTTTT. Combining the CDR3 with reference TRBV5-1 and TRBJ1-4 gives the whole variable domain KAGVTQTPRYLIKTRGQQVTLSCSPISGHRSVSWYQQTPGQGLQFLFEYFSETQRNKGNFPGRFSGRQFSNSRSEMNVSTLELGDSALYLCASSPDIGEKLFFGSGTQLSVL.

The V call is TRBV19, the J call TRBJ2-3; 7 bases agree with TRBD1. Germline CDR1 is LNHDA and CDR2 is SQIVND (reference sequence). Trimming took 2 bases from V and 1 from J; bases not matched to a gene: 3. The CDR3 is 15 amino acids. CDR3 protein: CASSILGGGTDTQYF. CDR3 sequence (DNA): TGTGCCAGTAGTATATTAGGGGGCGGCACAGATACGCAGTATTTT.

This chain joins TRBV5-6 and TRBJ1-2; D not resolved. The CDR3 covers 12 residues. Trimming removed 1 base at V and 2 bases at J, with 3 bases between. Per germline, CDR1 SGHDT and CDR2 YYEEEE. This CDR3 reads CASSLLNYGYTF. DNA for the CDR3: TGTGCCAGCAGCTTGCTCAACTATGGCTACACCTTC.

The chain's CDR3 is CASSGGTDEAFF. Here the CDR3 DNA reads TGTGCCAGTAGTGGGGGGACAGATGAAGCTTTCTTT. This rearrangement joins TRBV19 to TRBJ1-1; TRBD1 agrees at 7 bases. CDR1 is LNHDA, CDR2 SQIVND, per germline (reference sequence). CDR3 length: 12 residues. With 5 bases clipped from V and 7 bases from J, the junction kept 4 bases outside the gene matches.

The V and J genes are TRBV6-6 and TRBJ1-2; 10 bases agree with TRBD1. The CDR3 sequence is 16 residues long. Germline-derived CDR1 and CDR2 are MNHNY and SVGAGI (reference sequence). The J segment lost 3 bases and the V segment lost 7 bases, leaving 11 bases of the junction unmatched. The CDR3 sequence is CASIPIPTGGYYGYTF. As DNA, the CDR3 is TGTGCCAGCATCCCTATCCCGACAGGGGGCTACTATGGCTACACCTTC.

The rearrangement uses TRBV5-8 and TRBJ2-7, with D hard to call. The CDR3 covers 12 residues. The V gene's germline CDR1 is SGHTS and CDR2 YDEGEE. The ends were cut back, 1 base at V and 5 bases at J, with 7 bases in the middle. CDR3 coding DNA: TGTGCCAGCAGCTTGCGTAGCCACGAGCAGTACTTC. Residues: CASSLRSHEQYF.

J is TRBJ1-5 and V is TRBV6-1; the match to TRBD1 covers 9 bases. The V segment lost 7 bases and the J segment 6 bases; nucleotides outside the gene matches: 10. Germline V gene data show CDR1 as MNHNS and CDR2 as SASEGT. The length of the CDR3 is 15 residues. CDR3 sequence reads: CASILSRDRVQPQHF. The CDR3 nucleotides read TGTGCCAGCATTCTGTCCCGGGACAGGGTTCAGCCCCAGCATTTT.

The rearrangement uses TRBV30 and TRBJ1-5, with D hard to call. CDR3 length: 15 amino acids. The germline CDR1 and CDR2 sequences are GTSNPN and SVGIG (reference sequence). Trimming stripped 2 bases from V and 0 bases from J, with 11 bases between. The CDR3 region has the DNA TGTGCCTGGAGTCGTGGAGTTGTTAGCAATCAGCCCCAGCATTTT. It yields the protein CAWSRGVVSNQPQHF.

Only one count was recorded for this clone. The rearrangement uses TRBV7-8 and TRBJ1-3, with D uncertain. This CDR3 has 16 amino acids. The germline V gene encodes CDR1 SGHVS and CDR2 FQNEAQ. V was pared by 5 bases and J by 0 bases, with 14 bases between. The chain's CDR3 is CASSREGGSSGNTIYF. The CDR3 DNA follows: TGTGCCAGCAGCCGAGAAGGCGGAAGCTCTGGAAACACCATATATTTT.

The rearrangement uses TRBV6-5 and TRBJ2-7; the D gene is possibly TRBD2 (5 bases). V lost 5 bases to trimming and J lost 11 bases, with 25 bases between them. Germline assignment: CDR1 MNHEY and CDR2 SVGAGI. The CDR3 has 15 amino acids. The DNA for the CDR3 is TGTGCCAGCAGTCGGGGTGGACCAAATTTTAACCGTGAGTACTTC. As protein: CASSRGGPNFNREYF.

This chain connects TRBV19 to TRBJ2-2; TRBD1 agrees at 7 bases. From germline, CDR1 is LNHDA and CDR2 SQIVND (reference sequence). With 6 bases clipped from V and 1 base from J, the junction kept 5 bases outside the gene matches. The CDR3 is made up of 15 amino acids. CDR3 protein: CASSRGTVNTGELFF. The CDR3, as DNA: TGTGCCAGTAGCCGAGGGACAGTGAACACCGGGGAGCTGTTTTTT.

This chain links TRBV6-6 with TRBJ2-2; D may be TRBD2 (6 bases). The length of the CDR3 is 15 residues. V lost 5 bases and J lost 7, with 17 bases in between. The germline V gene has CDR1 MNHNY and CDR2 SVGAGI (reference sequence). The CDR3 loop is CASSRRGEGLGELFF. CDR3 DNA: TGTGCCAGCAGTCGGAGGGGAGAAGGGCTCGGGGAGCTGTTTTTT.

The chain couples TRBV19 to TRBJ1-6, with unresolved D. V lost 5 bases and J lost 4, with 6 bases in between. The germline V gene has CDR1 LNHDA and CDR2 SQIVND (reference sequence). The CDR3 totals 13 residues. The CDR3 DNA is TGTGCCAGTAGTGTCGTTTATAATTCACCCCTCCACTTT. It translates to CASSVVYNSPLHF.